In its sample, the clone carrying this TCR beta chain was seen many times. The data are from a study of human T cells and chemical hapten exposure. TCRdb re-called the RACE reads through MiXCR, storing one row per CDR3 protein. Found here are tens of thousands of distinct CDR3 sequences, about 5.6% of them singletons; the top ten hold about 5.6%. The time point was: patch test 3, about 24 weeks after DPC sensitization. Treatment here: therapeutic diphenylcyclopropenone sensitization with weekly scalp DPC. The CDR3 has 16 amino acids. V shed 8 bases and J 4 bases; nucleotides not matched to a gene: 16. CDR1 is MNHEY, CDR2 SVGEGT, per germline.

Sequenced here: whole blood, sampled in connection with sensitization to the hapten diphenylcyclopropenone (DPC). This chain connects TRBV6-2 or TRBV6-3 to TRBJ1-2; 7 bases agree with TRBD1. The clonotype was recovered from a man aged 25-45 years with alopecia areata. Some clones in this sample may be carry-over from other donors' samples. Here the CDR3 DNA reads TGTGCCAGCGTGGGACAGATAATCGCGTGGGGCTATGGCTACACCTTC. As protein: CASVGQIIAWGYGYTF.